The present entry profiles one T cell receptor (beta chain) with its context. Its cognate antigen is unknown. This record belongs to a study of CXCR3-negative and CXCR3-positive naive CD8 T cells. Germline-derived CDR1 and CDR2 are LNHDA and SQIVND (reference sequence). The CDR3 totals 15 residues. 5' RACE with UMI labels generated the TRB cDNA libraries. TCRdb reprocessed the 5' RACE reads, with one entry per CDR3 protein and no DNA. Found here are 35,000 to 40,000 distinct CDR3 sequences; the top ten clones hold about 14%. General study findings and limits: Naive CXCR3-negative cells resembled naive CXCR3-positive cells in TRBV-TRBJ usage; memory cells differed. Naive subsets had comparable surface CD5, so TRB CDR3 properties gauged TCR strength. Similarly elevated diversity marked both naive subsets, with memory CD8+ cells showing far lower diversity.

The clonotype originates from a human donor in good health. Some clones in this sample may be carry-over from other donors' samples. The rearrangement joins TRBV19 to TRBJ2-7; TCRdb outputs TRBD1, but without DNA this stays unchecked. The specimen was memory CD8+ T cells from blood. The CDR3 loop reads CASSNPEDRFGEQYF.